This T cell receptor (beta chain) stems from a study of CD4 T cells in relation to SARS-CoV-2 and coronaviruses. Turning to the study itself: The negative reference was HIV-1 Nef peptide pool or peptide-free culture. Points from the study as a whole: No donor gave both pre-pandemic and post-infection samples.

CD4+ T cells from unexposed donors were obtained before the COVID-19 pandemic (2011-2018). CD4+ T cells were isolated from the cells after 10 days of culture. Clones were sequenced by immunoSEQ multiplex PCR, and TCRdb holds only the in-frame ones, with some missing. The profile covers some 16,000 clones, with roughly four fifths appearing a single time and roughly two fifths taken by the ten largest. Germline V gene data show CDR1 as SGHTA and CDR2 as FQGNSA. Trimming took off 5 bases at V and 6 bases at J, with 24 bases between the two ends. This CDR3 has 17 amino acids. In this sample, this clone turned up once. What it recognizes is unknown.

The sequence was collected from a human donor in good health. The chain has TRBV7-2 and TRBJ2-3; D is perhaps TRBD1 or TRBD2 (5 bases each). Sequenced: CD4+ T cells from PBMCs, cultured in vitro. The chain's CDR3 is CASSPTGLSGIGDTQYF. CDR3 nucleotides: TGTGCCAGCAGCCCAACAGGACTCTCGGGTATAGGGGATACGCAGTATTTT.